One sample yielded the 9 T cell receptor beta chains listed below, sequenced in a study of CD8 T cells in ankylosing spondylitis. TCRdb fed the 5' RACE reads into MiXCR, producing one record per CDR3 protein. This table has some 290,000 distinct CDR3 sequences, about 20% appearing once. Material: blood, either unsorted or a sorted T cell fraction (not recorded which). These TCRs come from a male donor with ankylosing spondylitis or in good health (not recorded which).

This clonotype was found many times. The V and J genes are TRBV15 and TRBJ2-4, with D possibly matching TRBD2 (6 bases). V lost 0 bases, J lost 4 bases, and 13 bases lay in between. The CDR3 has 16 amino acids. From germline, CDR1 is LNHNV and CDR2 YYDKDF (reference sequence). CDR3 sequence (DNA): TGTGCCACCAGCAGAGATACGGGACTGCCTAAAAACATTCAGTACTTC. Its protein product is CATSRDTGLPKNIQYF.

This clonotype has a count of ten or more. The chain links TRBV25-1 to TRBJ1-4, with a tentative D call TRBD1 (6 bases). This CDR3 region has 17 residues. Germline CDR1 reads MGHDK; CDR2 reads SYGVNS. The V gene lost 2 bases and the J gene lost 7 bases, with 20 bases spanning the gap. The CDR3 coding sequence is TGTGCCAGCAGTGAACCCCGGACAGCCTTAAGTGGTGAAAAACTGTTTTTT. Translation gives CASSEPRTALSGEKLFF.

V is TRBV28 and J is TRBJ2-3; D is unresolved. The CDR3 covers 16 residues. Deletions cut 1 base from V and 1 base from J, with 12 bases between. Germline lookup yields CDR1 MDHEN and CDR2 SYDVKM. The CDR3 nucleotides are TGTGCCAGCAGTTTATCAGGCCCAAGTGGCACAGATACGCAGTATTTT. It encodes CASSLSGPSGTDTQYF. The full variable domain, rest sourced from reference TRBV28 and TRBJ2-3, is DVKVTQSSRYLVKRTGEKVFLECVQDMDHENMFWYRQDPGLGLRLIYFSYDVKMKEKGDIPEGYSVSREKKERFSLILESASTNQTSMYLCASSLSGPSGTDTQYFGPGTRLTVL.

This clonotype was seen more than once but under ten times. The chain links TRBV21-1 to TRBJ2-7. TRBV21-1 constitutes a pseudogene. The CDR3 has 11 residues. CDR3 sequence reads: CASITADEQYV. CDR3 sequence (DNA): TGTGCCAGCATTACAGCAGACGAGCAGTACGTC.

This clonotype showed up many times. The genes are TRBV2 and TRBJ2-3; D is possibly TRBD2 (6 bases). This CDR3 region has 14 residues. Germline CDR1 SNHLY, CDR2 FYNNEI. V dropped 3 bases and J dropped 8 bases, with 15 bases sitting between them. The CDR3 DNA is TGTGCCAGCAGTGATGTACGGGGGACGGGTACGCAGTATTTT. Encoded protein: CASSDVRGTGTQYF.

The chain has TRBV28 and TRBJ1-2, with a tentative D call TRBD1 (6 bases). The V gene's germline CDR1 is MDHEN and CDR2 SYDVKM. The CDR3 totals 11 residues. CDR3 region: CANEGVDGYTF. CDR3 in DNA: TGTGCGAATGAGGGGGTGGATGGCTACACCTTC.

This clonotype appeared a few times. CDR3 sequence reads: CATQGGANVLTF. The CDR3 DNA follows: TGTGCCACCCAGGGTGGGGCCAACGTCCTGACTTTC. V and J are TRBV12-3 or TRBV12-4 and TRBJ2-6, with D tentatively TRBD1 (5 bases). This CDR3 region has 12 residues. V was clipped by 10 bases and J by 3 bases, with 7 bases between them.

This clonotype was found a few times. The chain carries TRBV5-1 and TRBJ2-3, with no clear D. The germline CDR1 and CDR2 sequences are SGHRS and YFSETQ. CDR3 length equals 14 residues. V lost 0 bases and J lost 0, with 5 bases in between. CDR3 sequence: CASSLELSTDTQYF. CDR3 bases: TGCGCCAGCAGCTTGGAGCTTAGCACAGATACGCAGTATTTT.

This clonotype was recorded a few times. The V and J genes are TRBV27 and TRBJ2-1, with 13 bases aligning to TRBD2. With 5 bases clipped from V and 9 bases from J, the junction kept 7 bases outside the gene matches. CDR3 length: 15 residues. Looked up from germline, CDR1 is MNHEY and CDR2 is SMNVEV (reference sequence). The CDR3 is CASSPGTSGNIEQFF. CDR3 sequence (DNA): TGTGCCAGCAGTCCCGGGACTAGCGGGAACATTGAGCAGTTCTTC.